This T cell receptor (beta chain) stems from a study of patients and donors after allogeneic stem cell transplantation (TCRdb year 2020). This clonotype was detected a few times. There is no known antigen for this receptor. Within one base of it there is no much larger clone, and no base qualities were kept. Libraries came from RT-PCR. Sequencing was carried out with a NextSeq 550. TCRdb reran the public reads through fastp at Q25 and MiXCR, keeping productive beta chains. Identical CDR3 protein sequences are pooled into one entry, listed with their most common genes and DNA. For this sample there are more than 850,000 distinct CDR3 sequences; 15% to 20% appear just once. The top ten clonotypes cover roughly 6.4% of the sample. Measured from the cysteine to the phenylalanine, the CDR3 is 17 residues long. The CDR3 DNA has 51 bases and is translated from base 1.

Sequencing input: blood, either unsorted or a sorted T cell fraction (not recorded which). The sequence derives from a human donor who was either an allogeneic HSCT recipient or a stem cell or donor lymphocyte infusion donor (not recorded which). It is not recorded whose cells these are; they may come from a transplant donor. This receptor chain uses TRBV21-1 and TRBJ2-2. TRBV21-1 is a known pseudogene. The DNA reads TGTGCCAGCAGCAAAGAACCCGATCCGTCGGGGACCGGGGAGCTGTTTTTT. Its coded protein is CASSKEPDPSGTGELFF.